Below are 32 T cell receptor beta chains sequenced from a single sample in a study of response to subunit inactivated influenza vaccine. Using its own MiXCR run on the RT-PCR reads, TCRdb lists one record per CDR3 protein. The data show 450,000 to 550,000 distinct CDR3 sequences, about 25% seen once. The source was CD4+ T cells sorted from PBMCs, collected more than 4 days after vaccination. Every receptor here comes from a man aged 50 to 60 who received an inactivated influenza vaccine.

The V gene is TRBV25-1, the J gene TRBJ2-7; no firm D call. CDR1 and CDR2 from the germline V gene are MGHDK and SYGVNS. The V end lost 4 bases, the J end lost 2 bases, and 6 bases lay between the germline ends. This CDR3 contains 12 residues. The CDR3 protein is CASSGSAYEQYF. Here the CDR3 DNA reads TGTGCCAGCAGTGGCAGCGCCTACGAGCAGTACTTC.

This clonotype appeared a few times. The CDR3 is CASSRTGEQFF. CDR3 bases: TGTGCCAGCAGCCGGACAGGGGAGCAGTTCTTC. J is TRBJ2-1 and V is TRBV12-3 or TRBV12-4; 8 bases map to TRBD1. V shed 6 bases, J shed 10 bases, and the junction held 2 bases outside the gene matches. This CDR3 comprises 11 residues.

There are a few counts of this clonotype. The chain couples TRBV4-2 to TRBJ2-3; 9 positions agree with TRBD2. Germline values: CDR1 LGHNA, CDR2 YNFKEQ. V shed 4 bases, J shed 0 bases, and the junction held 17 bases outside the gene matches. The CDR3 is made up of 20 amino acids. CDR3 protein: CASSPRLAVVALGSTDTQYF. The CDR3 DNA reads TGTGCCAGCAGCCCTCGACTAGCGGTTGTGGCTTTAGGAAGCACAGATACGCAGTATTTT.

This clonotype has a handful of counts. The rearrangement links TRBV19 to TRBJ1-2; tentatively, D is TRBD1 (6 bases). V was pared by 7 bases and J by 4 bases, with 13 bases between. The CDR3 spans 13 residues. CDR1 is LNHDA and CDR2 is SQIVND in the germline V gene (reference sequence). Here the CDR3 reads CASTARDTYGYTF. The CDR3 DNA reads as TGTGCCAGTACTGCCCGGGACACCTATGGCTACACCTTC.

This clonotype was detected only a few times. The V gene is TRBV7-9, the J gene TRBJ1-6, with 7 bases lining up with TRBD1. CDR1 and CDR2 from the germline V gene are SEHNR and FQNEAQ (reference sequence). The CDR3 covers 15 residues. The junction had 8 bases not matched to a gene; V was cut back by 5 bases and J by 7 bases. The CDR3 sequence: CASSREGQSNSPLHF. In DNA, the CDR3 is TGTGCCAGCAGCCGAGAGGGACAGTCAAATTCACCCCTCCACTTT.

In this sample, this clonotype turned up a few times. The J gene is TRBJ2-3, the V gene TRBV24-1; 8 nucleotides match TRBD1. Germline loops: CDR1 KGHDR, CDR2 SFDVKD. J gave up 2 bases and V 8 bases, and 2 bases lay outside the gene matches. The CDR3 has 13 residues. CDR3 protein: CATKDRATDTQYF. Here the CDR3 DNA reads TGTGCCACCAAGGACAGGGCCACAGATACGCAGTATTTT.

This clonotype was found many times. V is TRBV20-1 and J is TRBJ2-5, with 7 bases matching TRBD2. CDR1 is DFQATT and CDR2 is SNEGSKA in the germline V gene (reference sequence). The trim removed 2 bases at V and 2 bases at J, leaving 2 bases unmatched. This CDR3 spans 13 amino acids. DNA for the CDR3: TGCAGTGCTAGACTAGCGGAACAAGAGACCCAGTACTTC. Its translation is CSARLAEQETQYF.

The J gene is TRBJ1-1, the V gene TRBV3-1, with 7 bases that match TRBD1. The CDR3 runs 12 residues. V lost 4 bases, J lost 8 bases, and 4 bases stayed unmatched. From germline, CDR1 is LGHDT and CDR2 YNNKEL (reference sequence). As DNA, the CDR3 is TGTGCCAGCAGCCTGACAGGGAAAGAAGCTTTCTTT. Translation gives CASSLTGKEAFF.

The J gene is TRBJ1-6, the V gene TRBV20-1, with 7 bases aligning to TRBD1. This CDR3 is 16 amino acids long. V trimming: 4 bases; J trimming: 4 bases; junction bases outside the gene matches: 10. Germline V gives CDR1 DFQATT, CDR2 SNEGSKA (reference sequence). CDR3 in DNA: TGCAGTGCTAAACTCCCGGGACAGTATTATAATTCACCCCTCCACTTT. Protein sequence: CSAKLPGQYYNSPLHF.

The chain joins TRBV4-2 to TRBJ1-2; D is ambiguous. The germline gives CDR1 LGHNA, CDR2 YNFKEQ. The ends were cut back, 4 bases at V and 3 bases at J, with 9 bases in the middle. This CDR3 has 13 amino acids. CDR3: CASSPPMDYGYTF. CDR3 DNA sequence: TGTGCCAGCAGCCCCCCAATGGACTATGGCTACACCTTC.

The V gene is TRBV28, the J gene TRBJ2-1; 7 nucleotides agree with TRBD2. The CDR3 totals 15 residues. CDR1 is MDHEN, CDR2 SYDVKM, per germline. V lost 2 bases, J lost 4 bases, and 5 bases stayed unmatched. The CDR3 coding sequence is TGTGCCAGCAGTTTACCGGGAGGCCTATACAATGAGCAGTTCTTC. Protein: CASSLPGGLYNEQFF.

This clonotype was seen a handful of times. The DNA of the CDR3 is TGTGCCAGCAGCCCCCAGGCGATCGGGGGTCAGCCCCAGCATTTT. This encodes CASSPQAIGGQPQHF. This chain links TRBV12-3 or TRBV12-4 with TRBJ1-5; the D gene is possibly TRBD1 (5 bases). The CDR3 totals 15 residues. V lost 6 bases to trimming and J lost 6 bases, with 18 bases between them.

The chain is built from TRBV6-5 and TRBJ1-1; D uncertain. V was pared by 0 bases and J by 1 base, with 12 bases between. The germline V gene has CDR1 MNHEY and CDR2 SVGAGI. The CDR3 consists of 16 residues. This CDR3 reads CASSYSSGVGNTEAFF. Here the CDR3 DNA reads TGTGCCAGCAGTTACTCGAGCGGGGTAGGGAACACTGAAGCTTTCTTT.

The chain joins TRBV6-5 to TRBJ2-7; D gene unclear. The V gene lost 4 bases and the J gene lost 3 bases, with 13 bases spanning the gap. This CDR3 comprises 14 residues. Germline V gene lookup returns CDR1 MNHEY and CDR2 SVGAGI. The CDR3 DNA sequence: TGTGCCAGCAGTTCTTGGGTGGGTAGCTACGAGCAGTACTTC. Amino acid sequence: CASSSWVGSYEQYF.

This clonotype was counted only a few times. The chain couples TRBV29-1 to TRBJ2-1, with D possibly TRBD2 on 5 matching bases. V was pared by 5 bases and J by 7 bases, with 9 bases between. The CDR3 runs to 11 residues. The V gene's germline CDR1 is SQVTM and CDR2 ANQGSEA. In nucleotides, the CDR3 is TGCAGCGTTCGGGGTCTAAATGAGCAGTTCTTC. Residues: CSVRGLNEQFF.

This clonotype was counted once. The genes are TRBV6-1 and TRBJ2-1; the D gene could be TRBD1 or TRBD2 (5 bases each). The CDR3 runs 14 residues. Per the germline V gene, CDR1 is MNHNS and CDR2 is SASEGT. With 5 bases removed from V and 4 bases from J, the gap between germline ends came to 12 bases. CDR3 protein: CASSTPGRYNEQFF. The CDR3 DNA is TGTGCCAGCAGTACACCGGGACGATACAATGAGCAGTTCTTC.

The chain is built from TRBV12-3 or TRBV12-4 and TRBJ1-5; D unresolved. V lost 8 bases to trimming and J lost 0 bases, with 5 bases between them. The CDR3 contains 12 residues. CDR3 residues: CASGDSNQPQHF. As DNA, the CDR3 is TGTGCCAGCGGAGATAGCAATCAGCCCCAGCATTTT.

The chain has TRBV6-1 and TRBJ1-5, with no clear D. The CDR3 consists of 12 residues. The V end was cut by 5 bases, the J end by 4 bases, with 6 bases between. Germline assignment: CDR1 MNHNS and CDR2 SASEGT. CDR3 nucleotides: TGTGCCAGCAGTCGGATTAATCAGCCCCAGCATTTT. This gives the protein CASSRINQPQHF.

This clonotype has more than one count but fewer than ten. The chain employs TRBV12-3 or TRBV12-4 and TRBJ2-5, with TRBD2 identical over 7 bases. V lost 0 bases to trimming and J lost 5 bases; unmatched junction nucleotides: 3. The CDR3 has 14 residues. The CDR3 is CASSLAGGDETQYF. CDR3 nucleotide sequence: TGTGCCAGCAGTTTAGCGGGAGGGGACGAGACCCAGTACTTC.

The CDR3 DNA is TGTGCCAGCAGCTTCCACCGACTAGCGGGGGCTCAAGAGACCCAGTACTTC. Translation: CASSFHRLAGAQETQYF. This sequence joins TRBV3-1 and TRBJ2-5; TRBD2 agrees at 12 bases. Per germline, CDR1 LGHDT and CDR2 YNNKEL (reference sequence). There are 17 residues in the CDR3. V lost 5 bases, J lost 2 bases, and 9 bases stayed unmatched.

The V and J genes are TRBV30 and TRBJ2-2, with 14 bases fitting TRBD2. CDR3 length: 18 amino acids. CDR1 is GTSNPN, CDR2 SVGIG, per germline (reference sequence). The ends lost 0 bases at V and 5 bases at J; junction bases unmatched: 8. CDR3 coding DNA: TGTGCCTGGAGTGTTCCGACTAGCGGGAGGGTACGAACCGGGGAGCTGTTTTTT. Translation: CAWSVPTSGRVRTGELFF.

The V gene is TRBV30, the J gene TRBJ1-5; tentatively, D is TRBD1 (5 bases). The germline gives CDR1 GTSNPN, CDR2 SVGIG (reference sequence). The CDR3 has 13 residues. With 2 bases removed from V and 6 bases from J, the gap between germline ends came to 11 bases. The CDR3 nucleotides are TGTGCCTGGAGTAACCAGGGTATTCAGCCCCAGCATTTT. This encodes CAWSNQGIQPQHF.

The CDR3 is CASSLIGPTEAFF. CDR3 nucleotides: TGTGCCAGCAGCTTAATAGGACCGACTGAAGCTTTCTTT. The chain employs TRBV7-9 and TRBJ1-1; D gene ambiguous. V was shortened by 2 bases and J by 5 bases, with 9 bases between the two germline ends. Germline values: CDR1 SEHNR, CDR2 FQNEAQ (reference sequence). This CDR3 region has 13 residues.

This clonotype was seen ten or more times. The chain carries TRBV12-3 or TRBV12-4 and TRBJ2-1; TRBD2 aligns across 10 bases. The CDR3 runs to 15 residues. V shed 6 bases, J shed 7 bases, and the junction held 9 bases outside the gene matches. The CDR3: CASSERLAGRNEQFF. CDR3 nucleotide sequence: TGTGCCAGCAGCGAACGACTAGCGGGTAGGAATGAGCAGTTCTTC.

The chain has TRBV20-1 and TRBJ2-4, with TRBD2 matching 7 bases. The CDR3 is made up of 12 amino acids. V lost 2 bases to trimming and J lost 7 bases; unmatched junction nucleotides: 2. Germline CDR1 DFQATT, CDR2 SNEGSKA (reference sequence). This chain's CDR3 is CSARQAGNIQYF. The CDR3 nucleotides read TGCAGTGCTAGACAAGCGGGGAACATTCAGTACTTC.

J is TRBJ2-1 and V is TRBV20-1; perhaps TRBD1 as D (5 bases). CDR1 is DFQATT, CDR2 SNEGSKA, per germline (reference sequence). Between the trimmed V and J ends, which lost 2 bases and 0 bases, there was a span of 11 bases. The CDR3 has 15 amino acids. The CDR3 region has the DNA TGCAGTGCTAGACAGGGCGCCCACTCCTACAATGAGCAGTTCTTC. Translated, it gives CSARQGAHSYNEQFF.

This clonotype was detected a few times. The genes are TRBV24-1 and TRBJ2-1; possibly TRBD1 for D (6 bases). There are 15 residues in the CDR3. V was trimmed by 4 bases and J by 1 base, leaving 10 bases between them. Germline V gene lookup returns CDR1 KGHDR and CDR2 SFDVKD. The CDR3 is CATSETGLSYNEQFF. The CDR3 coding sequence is TGTGCCACCAGTGAAACAGGGCTTTCCTACAATGAGCAGTTCTTC.

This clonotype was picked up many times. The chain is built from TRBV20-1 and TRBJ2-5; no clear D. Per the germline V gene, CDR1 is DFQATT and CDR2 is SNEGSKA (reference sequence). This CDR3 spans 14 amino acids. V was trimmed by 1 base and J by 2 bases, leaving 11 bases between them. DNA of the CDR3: TGCAGTGCTAGAGTCACACGGGCACAAGAGACCCAGTACTTC. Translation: CSARVTRAQETQYF.

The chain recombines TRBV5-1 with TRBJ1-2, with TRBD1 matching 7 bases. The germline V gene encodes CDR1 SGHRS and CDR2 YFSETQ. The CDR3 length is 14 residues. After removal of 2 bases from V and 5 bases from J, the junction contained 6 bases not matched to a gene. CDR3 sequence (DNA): TGCGCCAGCAGCTTAGCGGGACAGAAATATGGCTACACCTTC. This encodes CASSLAGQKYGYTF.

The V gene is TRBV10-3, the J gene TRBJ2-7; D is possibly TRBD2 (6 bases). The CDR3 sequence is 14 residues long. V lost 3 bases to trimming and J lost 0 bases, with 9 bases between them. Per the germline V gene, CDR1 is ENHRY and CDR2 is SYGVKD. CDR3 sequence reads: CAISDGGDSYEQYF. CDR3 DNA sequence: TGTGCCATCAGTGATGGCGGGGACTCCTACGAGCAGTACTTC.

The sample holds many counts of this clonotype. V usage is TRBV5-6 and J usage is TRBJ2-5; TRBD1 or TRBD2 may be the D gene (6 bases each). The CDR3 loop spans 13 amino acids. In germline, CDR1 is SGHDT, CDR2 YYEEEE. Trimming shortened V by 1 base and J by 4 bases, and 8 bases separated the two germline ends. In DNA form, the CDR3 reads TGTGCCAGCAGCTTGCGGGGGCGAGAGACCCAGTACTTC. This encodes CASSLRGRETQYF.

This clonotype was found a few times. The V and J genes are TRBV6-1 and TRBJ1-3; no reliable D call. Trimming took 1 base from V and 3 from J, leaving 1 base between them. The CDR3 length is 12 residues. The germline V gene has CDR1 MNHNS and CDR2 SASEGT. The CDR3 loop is CASSEGGNTIYF. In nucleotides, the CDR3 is TGTGCCAGCAGTGAAGGTGGAAACACCATATATTTT.